The 15 T cell receptor beta chains listed next were all sequenced from one sample in a study of monozygotic twins with inflammatory bowel disease (dated by TCRdb to the late 2010s). Library prep was done by 5' RACE. Sequencer: Illumina HiSeq 2500. Reads reprocessed by TCRdb are summarized as one entry per CDR3 protein sequence, and DNA is absent. In this sample's table one finds approximately 300,000 distinct CDR3 sequences. The top ten constitute roughly 5.8% of the sample. The sequencing sample was made of blood. Receptors were obtained from a human donor with ulcerative colitis or Crohn's disease, or a healthy co-twin of an affected twin (not recorded which).

The genes are TRBV7-9 and TRBJ2-3. Germline-derived CDR1 and CDR2 are SEHNR and FQNEAQ (reference sequence). There are 15 residues in the CDR3. CDR3 in amino acids: CASSFAQVVTDTQYF.

This chain connects TRBV20-1 to TRBJ2-7. The CDR3 loop spans 13 amino acids. From germline, CDR1 is DFQATT and CDR2 SNEGSKA (reference sequence). This CDR3 is CSARRPTGYEQYF.

The chain employs TRBV28 and TRBJ2-7; the TRBD1 assignment by TCRdb is unverifiable without DNA. CDR3 size: 13 residues. Per germline, CDR1 MDHEN and CDR2 SYDVKM. The CDR3 sequence: CASFGGFANEQYF.

This rearrangement joins TRBV11-2 to TRBJ1-5. Looked up from germline, CDR1 is SGHAT and CDR2 is FQNNGV. The CDR3 loop spans 15 amino acids. CDR3 loop: CASSLRLDLNQPQHF.

The rearrangement links TRBV3-1 to TRBJ1-1; TCRdb lists TRBD1, though no DNA is available to test this call. Germline CDR1 and CDR2: LGHDT and YNNKEL (reference sequence). The CDR3 is 16 amino acids. CDR3: CASSPRPGHTNTEAFF.

J is TRBJ2-3 and V is TRBV20-1; TCRdb's D call, TRBD2, is unchecked because there is no DNA. The CDR3 extends over 15 amino acids. Germline V gene data show CDR1 as DFQATT and CDR2 as SNEGSKA (reference sequence). The CDR3: CSASGDYPSTDTQNF.

V usage is TRBV9 and J usage is TRBJ2-3. This CDR3 contains 13 residues. CDR1 is SGDLS and CDR2 is YYNGEE in the germline V gene. CDR3 region: CASSSNPTDTQYF.

The rearrangement links TRBV6-2 or TRBV6-3 to TRBJ1-1; TCRdb designates TRBD1, a call that cannot be tested without DNA. Germline CDR1 reads MNHEY; CDR2 reads SVGEGT. The CDR3 is 16 amino acids. This chain's CDR3 is CASSPSTGLGLTEAFF.

The V call is TRBV30, the J call TRBJ2-7; no DNA is available, so the TRBD1 call from TCRdb remains unchecked. CDR3 length equals 13 residues. The germline V gene encodes CDR1 GTSNPN and CDR2 SVGIG (reference sequence). CDR3 amino acids: CAWSMGTAYEQYF.

The chain carries TRBV5-1 and TRBJ2-1; no DNA is available, so the TRBD1 call from TCRdb remains unchecked. Germline lookup yields CDR1 SGHRS and CDR2 YFSETQ. The CDR3 runs to 15 residues. The CDR3: CASSSRGDSYNEQFF.

The chain combines TRBV7-6 with TRBJ2-2; the TCRdb D gene call, TRBD1, has no DNA to confirm it. CDR1 and CDR2 (germline): SGHVS, FNYEAQ. The CDR3 sequence is 16 residues long. CDR3 amino acids: CASSFIGTSPGGELFF. Variable domain in full (rest from reference TRBV7-6 and TRBJ2-2): GAGVSQSPRYKVTKRGQDVALRCDPISGHVSLYWYRQALGQGPEFLTYFNYEAQQDKSGLPNDRFSAERPEGSISTLTIQRTEQRDSAMYRCASSFIGTSPGGELFFGEGSRLTVL.

The V call is TRBV20-1, the J call TRBJ2-1; TCRdb designates TRBD2, a call that cannot be tested without DNA. This CDR3 spans 14 amino acids. The germline V gene encodes CDR1 DFQATT and CDR2 SNEGSKA (reference sequence). The CDR3 reads CSALAGLPGYEQFF.

The V call is TRBV12-3 or TRBV12-4, the J call TRBJ1-1; TCRdb indicates TRBD1, and absent DNA this call remains unverified. The CDR3 totals 15 residues. The CDR3: CASSLPRGRNTEAFF.

The V gene is TRBV19, the J gene TRBJ1-1; the TCRdb D gene call, TRBD1, has no DNA to confirm it. CDR1 and CDR2 from the germline V gene are LNHDA and SQIVND (reference sequence). CDR3 length: 15 amino acids. The CDR3 reads CASSIDGTAYTEAFF.

The CDR3 spells CASSLAEGRSDTQYF. V usage is TRBV5-1 and J usage is TRBJ2-3; TCRdb's assignment of TRBD1 cannot be checked, as there is no DNA. Germline values: CDR1 SGHRS, CDR2 YFSETQ. This CDR3 is built from 15 residues.